A single sample gave rise to the 32 T cell receptor beta chains below, sequenced in a study of technical replicates of blood from a few donors. The table came from immunoSEQ multiplex PCR; TCRdb's copy has only in-frame clones and leaves some out. The table has approximately 82,000 clones, around 92% seen once; the top ten hold 0.39%. The sequenced sample was T cells isolated from PBMCs. The receptors shown here come from a human donor in good health. Some clones in this sample may be carry-over from other donors' samples.

This sequence joins TRBV4-1 and TRBJ1-4; 11 bases map to TRBD1. The CDR3 spans 14 residues. V was clipped by 4 bases and J by 10 bases; unmatched bases: 5. In germline, CDR1 is MGHRA, CDR2 YSYEKL. The CDR3 sequence is CASSPAGQGGKLFF. In nucleotides, the CDR3 is TGCGCCAGCAGCCCCGCGGGACAGGGGGGAAAACTGTTTTTT.

V usage is TRBV10-3 and J usage is TRBJ2-2; D is uncertain. V was clipped by 3 bases and J by 8 bases, with 7 bases between them. This CDR3 spans 12 amino acids. The V gene's germline CDR1 is ENHRY and CDR2 SYGVKD. In DNA, the CDR3 is TGTGCCATCAGTGAAGCTCTAGGGGAGCTGTTTTTT. As protein: CAISEALGELFF.

The chain combines TRBV5-6 with TRBJ2-7; 9 positions match TRBD1. Trimming took 0 bases from V and 2 from J; bases not matched to a gene: 3. The CDR3 spans 15 residues. CDR1 and CDR2 from the germline V gene are SGHDT and YYEEEE. CDR3 bases: TGTGCCAGCAGCTTGGTGGGACAGGGCCCCTACGAGCAGTACTTC. It encodes CASSLVGQGPYEQYF. The full variable domain, its missing parts supplied by reference TRBV5-6 and TRBJ2-7, is DAGVTQSPTHLIKTRGQQVTLRCSPKSGHDTVSWYQQALGQGPQFIFQYYEEEERQRGNFPDRFSGHQFPNYSSELNVNALLLGDSALYLCASSLVGQGPYEQYFGPGTRLTVT.

The chain joins TRBV5-4 to TRBJ1-2; D uncertain. The germline V gene has CDR1 SGHNT and CDR2 YYREEE (reference sequence). Trimming took 2 bases from V and 7 from J, leaving 9 bases between them. The CDR3 is 12 amino acids. For the CDR3, the DNA is TGTGCCAGCAGCTTAGTGGAGAGTGGCTACACCTTC. This encodes CASSLVESGYTF.

The chain recombines TRBV7-6 with TRBJ2-7, with D hard to call. The CDR3 contains 13 residues. Germline V lookup: CDR1 SGHVS, CDR2 FNYEAQ. V was pared by 0 bases and J by 3 bases, with 6 bases between. The CDR3 reads CASSLAADYEQYF. The CDR3 coding sequence is TGTGCCAGCAGCTTAGCCGCGGACTACGAGCAGTACTTC.

This CDR3 is CASSPQGGHEQYF. In nucleotides, the CDR3 is TGTGCCAGCAGTCCTCAGGGGGGCCACGAGCAGTACTTC. The chain links TRBV7-9 to TRBJ2-7; tentative D call: TRBD1 (7 bases). The CDR3 sequence is 13 residues long. Trimming left V 6 bases short and J 5 bases short, with 14 bases between. Per germline, CDR1 SEHNR and CDR2 FQNEAQ (reference sequence).

The chain recombines TRBV5-4 with TRBJ2-7; the match to TRBD2 covers 8 bases. The length of the CDR3 is 15 residues. V dropped 5 bases and J dropped 5; count of bases not matched to a gene: 12. Germline lookup yields CDR1 SGHNT and CDR2 YYREEE (reference sequence). The CDR3 region has the DNA TGTGCCAGCAGTGGACCGGGACTAGTGTATGACGAGCAGTACTTC. Encoded protein: CASSGPGLVYDEQYF.

This sequence joins TRBV11-2 and TRBJ2-2; TRBD2 matches at 8 bases. Germline V lookup: CDR1 SGHAT, CDR2 FQNNGV. The ends lost 2 bases at V and 3 bases at J; junction bases unmatched: 2. The CDR3 is 15 amino acids. DNA of the CDR3: TGTGCCAGCAGCTTAACCGGGAGGGACACCGGGGAGCTGTTTTTT. As protein: CASSLTGRDTGELFF.

The rearrangement links TRBV28 to TRBJ1-3; D is perhaps TRBD1 (6 bases). The CDR3 totals 16 residues. Germline CDR1 MDHEN, CDR2 SYDVKM. Deletions cut 7 bases from V and 4 bases from J, with 20 bases between. Written as DNA, the CDR3 is TGTGCCAGCAACAATACAACATGGACAGACGGAAACACCATATATTTT. Residues: CASNNTTWTDGNTIYF.

This chain joins TRBV11-3 and TRBJ2-2, with 7 bases fitting TRBD2. This CDR3 has 14 residues. Germline V lookup: CDR1 SGHNT, CDR2 YENEEA. With V trimmed by 4 bases and J by 4 bases, 3 bases remained unmatched. CDR3 region: CASSSRGVTGELFF. The CDR3 DNA is TGTGCCAGCAGCTCCCGGGGGGTCACCGGGGAGCTGTTTTTT.

The chain combines TRBV9 with TRBJ2-7, with TRBD1 matching over 7 bases. Germline V CDR1 and CDR2: SGDLS, YYNGEE. V lost 5 bases to trimming and J lost 3 bases; unmatched junction nucleotides: 11. The CDR3 has 15 residues. DNA for the CDR3: TGTGCCAGCAGTCGATACCGGGACAGAGACTACGAGCAGTACTTC. Its translation is CASSRYRDRDYEQYF. Based on the CDR3 plus reference TRBV9 and TRBJ2-7, the full variable domain is DSGVTQTPKHLITATGQRVTLRCSPRSGDLSVYWYQQSLDQGLQFLIQYYNGEERAKGNILERFSAQQFPDLHSELNLSSLELGDSALYFCASSRYRDRDYEQYFGPGTRLTVT.

V and J are TRBV4-1 and TRBJ1-2, with 10 bases fitting TRBD1. Unmatched junction bases numbered 2, after V lost 1 base and J lost 6 bases. The CDR3 sequence is 14 residues long. Germline CDR1 and CDR2: MGHRA and YSYEKL. The CDR3 loop reads CASSQGTGGDGYTF. The DNA of the CDR3 is TGCGCCAGCAGCCAAGGGACAGGGGGAGATGGCTACACCTTC.

The chain has TRBV7-2 and TRBJ2-3, with a possible D match to TRBD2 (6 bases). Germline loops: CDR1 SGHTA, CDR2 FQGNSA. The length of the CDR3 is 13 residues. Deletions cut 0 bases from V and 5 bases from J, with 6 bases between. DNA for the CDR3: TGTGCCAGCAGCTTAGCAGCGGGAGATACGCAGTATTTT. It is translated as CASSLAAGDTQYF.

This clone appeared a single time. The chain combines TRBV28 with TRBJ2-3, with unresolved D. The CDR3 covers 12 residues. V lost 11 bases and J 2 bases, leaving 11 bases between the germline ends. Germline V lookup: CDR1 MDHEN, CDR2 SYDVKM. This CDR3 is CAHIRYTDTQYF. The CDR3 bases are TGTGCCCACATCAGGTACACAGATACGCAGTATTTT.

The chain combines TRBV30 with TRBJ1-2; D uncertain. The CDR3 is made up of 11 amino acids. V lost 4 bases and J lost 10, with 13 bases in between. Germline V CDR1 and CDR2: GTSNPN, SVGIG (reference sequence). This chain's CDR3 is CAWTRSGNYTF. The DNA for the CDR3 is TGTGCCTGGACCAGAAGCGGAAACTACACCTTC.

The chain couples TRBV27 to TRBJ2-3; 8 bases agree with TRBD2. The CDR3 extends over 17 amino acids. The V and J ends lost 4 bases and 6 bases, in that order; junction bases with no gene match: 15. Germline V gives CDR1 MNHEY, CDR2 SMNVEV (reference sequence). CDR3 sequence reads: CASSSALTGTSTDTQYF. In DNA, the CDR3 is TGTGCCAGCAGTTCGGCCCTAACCGGGACTAGTACGGATACGCAGTATTTT.

The rearrangement links TRBV9 to TRBJ2-5; TRBD1 is a possible D gene (6 bases). The CDR3 spans 13 residues. The V end lost 3 bases, the J end lost 5 bases, and 11 bases lay between the germline ends. The V gene's germline CDR1 is SGDLS and CDR2 YYNGEE. The CDR3 DNA follows: TGTGCCAGCAGCGGCACAGGGATTGAGACCCAGTACTTC. Protein sequence: CASSGTGIETQYF.

The chain has TRBV6-5 and TRBJ2-1; D call uncertain. V lost 10 bases, J lost 7 bases, and 11 bases lay in between. This CDR3 comprises 11 residues. CDR1 is MNHEY, CDR2 SVGAGI, per germline. As DNA, the CDR3 is TGTGCCACCCAGACTGGAAATGAGCAGTTCTTC. Translating it yields CATQTGNEQFF.

The J gene is TRBJ2-6, the V gene TRBV29-1; D is uncertain. Germline CDR1 SQVTM, CDR2 ANQGSEA. The length of the CDR3 is 12 residues. V lost 3 bases, J lost 3 bases, and 3 bases lay in between. The CDR3 DNA is TGCAGCGTTGATAATGGGGCCAACGTCCTGACTTTC. Its translation: CSVDNGANVLTF.

The V gene is TRBV11-2, the J gene TRBJ2-3; TRBD2 aligns across 8 bases. The V segment lost 0 bases and the J segment 1 base; nucleotides outside the gene matches: 3. Germline values: CDR1 SGHAT, CDR2 FQNNGV. This CDR3 is 16 amino acids long. The CDR3 loop reads CASSLEGLVGTDTQYF. The CDR3 DNA follows: TGTGCCAGCAGCTTAGAGGGACTAGTTGGCACAGATACGCAGTATTTT. The complete variable domain, with remaining parts taken from reference TRBV11-2 and TRBJ2-3, reads EAGVAQSPRYKIIEKRQSVAFWCNPISGHATLYWYQQILGQGPKLLIQFQNNGVVDDSQLPKDRFSAERLKGVDSTLKIQPAKLEDSAVYLCASSLEGLVGTDTQYFGPGTRLTVL.

The CDR3 sequence: CASKEPNTEAFF. CDR3 coding DNA: TGCGCCAGCAAGGAGCCGAACACTGAAGCTTTCTTT. The V gene is TRBV10-2, the J gene TRBJ1-1; D is unresolved. V was cut by 7 bases and J by 1 base, with 7 bases left in between. CDR1 and CDR2 from the germline V gene are WSHSY and SAAADI. The CDR3 spans 12 residues.

This clone came up a few times. The chain carries TRBV2 and TRBJ1-5; no definite D call. The CDR3 totals 14 residues. In germline, CDR1 is SNHLY, CDR2 FYNNEI. V was clipped by 4 bases and J by 7 bases, with 14 bases between them. The CDR3 nucleotides are TGTGCCAGCAGTGGAGGCAGTGGGTGGCAGCCCCAGCATTTT. Its translation: CASSGGSGWQPQHF.

V gene TRBV10-3 combines with J gene TRBJ2-3; 7 nucleotides match TRBD2. The V gene end was trimmed by 8 bases and the J gene end by 4 bases; junction bases not matched to a gene: 6. The V gene's germline CDR1 is ENHRY and CDR2 SYGVKD. The CDR3 runs 13 residues. CDR3 protein: CAIGERDADTQYF. CDR3 in DNA: TGTGCCATCGGGGAGCGGGATGCAGATACGCAGTATTTT.

The chain links TRBV28 to TRBJ1-5, with D possibly matching TRBD1 (5 bases). The ends were cut back, 2 bases at V and 9 bases at J, with 14 bases in the middle. CDR1 MDHEN and CDR2 SYDVKM come from the germline V gene. The CDR3 is 14 residues long. The CDR3 DNA is TGTGCCAGCAGTTTAGGCAGGGAAGGTCGGCCCCAGCATTTT. Its protein is CASSLGREGRPQHF.

This rearrangement joins TRBV4-1 to TRBJ2-1; the match to TRBD2 covers 12 bases. CDR3 size: 19 residues. Germline loops: CDR1 MGHRA, CDR2 YSYEKL. V trimming: 3 bases; J trimming: 8 bases; junction bases outside the gene matches: 17. CDR3 nucleotides: TGCGCCAGCAGCCAGAGAGCTAAACTGACTAGCGGGAGAGGTCATGAGCAGTTCTTC. Protein: CASSQRAKLTSGRGHEQFF.

The rearrangement uses TRBV5-1 and TRBJ2-1; 9 nucleotides align to TRBD1. CDR1 and CDR2 (germline): SGHRS, YFSETQ. CDR3 length equals 18 residues. V trimming: 0 bases; J trimming: 4 bases; junction bases outside the gene matches: 11. CDR3 region: CASSLARRGQGSYNEQFF. CDR3 sequence (DNA): TGCGCCAGCAGCTTGGCTAGAAGGGGACAGGGATCATACAATGAGCAGTTCTTC.

Only one count was recorded for this clone. The chain carries TRBV30 and TRBJ2-1; 11 bases agree with TRBD2. There are 15 residues in the CDR3. Germline V gives CDR1 GTSNPN, CDR2 SVGIG (reference sequence). V dropped 3 bases and J dropped 7; count of bases not matched to a gene: 8. The CDR3 spells CAWSRLAGLQNEQFF. DNA for the CDR3: TGTGCCTGGAGCAGACTAGCGGGATTGCAAAATGAGCAGTTCTTC.

The chain couples TRBV19 to TRBJ1-2, with 7 nucleotides matching TRBD1. Germline V gene lookup returns CDR1 LNHDA and CDR2 SQIVND (reference sequence). The ends lost 0 bases at V and 4 bases at J; junction bases unmatched: 8. This CDR3 region has 16 residues. The CDR3: CASSIDHLGTAYGYTF. Here the CDR3 DNA reads TGTGCCAGTAGTATAGATCATCTGGGGACAGCCTATGGCTACACCTTC.

This clone was counted once. The chain couples TRBV5-1 to TRBJ2-5, with TRBD1 matching over 7 bases. The CDR3 extends over 13 amino acids. Trimming removed 3 bases from V and 7 bases from J; junction bases left unmatched: 6. Germline V gene data show CDR1 as SGHRS and CDR2 as YFSETQ. The CDR3 is CASSYDRDGTQYF. The CDR3 DNA is TGCGCCAGCAGCTATGACAGGGATGGGACCCAGTACTTC.

The chain couples TRBV18 to TRBJ1-1; maybe TRBD1 (5 bases). Trimming took off 5 bases at V and 0 bases at J, with 13 bases between the two ends. This CDR3 has 15 amino acids. Germline V CDR1 and CDR2: KGHSH, LQKENI. This CDR3 is CASSAQPTVNTEAFF. CDR3 nucleotides: TGTGCCAGCTCAGCACAACCGACAGTGAACACTGAAGCTTTCTTT.

The chain uses TRBV27 and TRBJ1-5, with 9 bases that match TRBD1. Germline V gene lookup returns CDR1 MNHEY and CDR2 SMNVEV (reference sequence). The CDR3 contains 13 residues. Trimming took 6 bases from V and 5 from J; bases not matched to a gene: 2. CDR3 sequence (DNA): TGTGCCAGCAGCTGGACAGGGGATCAGCCCCAGCATTTT. It codes for CASSWTGDQPQHF.

V gene TRBV11-2 combines with J gene TRBJ2-7, with D possibly being TRBD1 (6 bases). Trimming took off 5 bases at V and 5 bases at J, with 16 bases between the two ends. Germline V gene sequence: CDR1 SGHAT, CDR2 FQNNGV. The CDR3 covers 14 residues. The CDR3 spells CASSLQAGDHEQYF. CDR3 bases: TGTGCCAGCAGCCTCCAGGCAGGGGATCACGAGCAGTACTTC.